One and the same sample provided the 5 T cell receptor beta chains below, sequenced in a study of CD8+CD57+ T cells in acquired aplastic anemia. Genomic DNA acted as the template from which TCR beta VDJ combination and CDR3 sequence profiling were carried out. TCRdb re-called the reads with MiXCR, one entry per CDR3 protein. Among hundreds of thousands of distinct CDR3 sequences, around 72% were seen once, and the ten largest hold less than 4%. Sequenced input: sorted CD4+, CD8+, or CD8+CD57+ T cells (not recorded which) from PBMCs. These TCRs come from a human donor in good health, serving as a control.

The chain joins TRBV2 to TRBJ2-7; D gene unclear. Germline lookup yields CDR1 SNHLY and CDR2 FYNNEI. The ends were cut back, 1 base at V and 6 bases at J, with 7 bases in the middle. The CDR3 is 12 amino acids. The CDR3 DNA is TGTGCCAGCAGTGAAGAATTCCTCGAGCAGTACTTC. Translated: CASSEEFLEQYF.

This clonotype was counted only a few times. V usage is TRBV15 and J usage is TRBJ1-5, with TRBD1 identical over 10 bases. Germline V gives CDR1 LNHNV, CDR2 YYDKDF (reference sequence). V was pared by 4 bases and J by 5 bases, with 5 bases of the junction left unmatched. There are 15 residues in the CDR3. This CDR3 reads CATSMGQGIDQPQHF. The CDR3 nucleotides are TGTGCCACCAGCATGGGACAGGGGATCGATCAGCCCCAGCATTTT.

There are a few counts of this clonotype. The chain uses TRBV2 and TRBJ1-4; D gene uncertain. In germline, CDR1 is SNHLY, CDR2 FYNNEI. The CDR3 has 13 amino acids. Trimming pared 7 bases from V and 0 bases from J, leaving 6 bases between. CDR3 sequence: CASTRATNEKLFF. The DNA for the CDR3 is TGTGCCAGCACTCGGGCAACTAATGAAAAACTGTTTTTT.

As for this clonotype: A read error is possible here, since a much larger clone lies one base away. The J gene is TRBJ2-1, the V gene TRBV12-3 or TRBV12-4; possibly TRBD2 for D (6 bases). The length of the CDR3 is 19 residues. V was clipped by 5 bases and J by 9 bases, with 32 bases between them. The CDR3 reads CASSITGTGGVGLNVEQFF. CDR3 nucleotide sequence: TGTGCCAGCAGTATAACCGGGACTGGCGGGGTGGGACTGAACGTTGAGCAGTTCTTC.

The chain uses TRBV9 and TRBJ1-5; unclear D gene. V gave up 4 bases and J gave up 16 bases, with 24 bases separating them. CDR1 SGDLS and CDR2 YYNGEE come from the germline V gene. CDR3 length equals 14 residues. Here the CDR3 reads CASSSEDWSQETHF. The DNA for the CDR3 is TGTGCCAGCAGCTCGGAGGACTGGAGCCAAGAGACCCATTTT. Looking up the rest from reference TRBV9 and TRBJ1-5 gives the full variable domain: DSGVTQTPKHLITATGQRVTLRCSPRSGDLSVYWYQQSLDQGLQFLIQYYNGEERAKGNILERFSAQQFPDLHSELNLSSLELGDSALYFCASSSEDWSQETHFGDGTRLSIL.